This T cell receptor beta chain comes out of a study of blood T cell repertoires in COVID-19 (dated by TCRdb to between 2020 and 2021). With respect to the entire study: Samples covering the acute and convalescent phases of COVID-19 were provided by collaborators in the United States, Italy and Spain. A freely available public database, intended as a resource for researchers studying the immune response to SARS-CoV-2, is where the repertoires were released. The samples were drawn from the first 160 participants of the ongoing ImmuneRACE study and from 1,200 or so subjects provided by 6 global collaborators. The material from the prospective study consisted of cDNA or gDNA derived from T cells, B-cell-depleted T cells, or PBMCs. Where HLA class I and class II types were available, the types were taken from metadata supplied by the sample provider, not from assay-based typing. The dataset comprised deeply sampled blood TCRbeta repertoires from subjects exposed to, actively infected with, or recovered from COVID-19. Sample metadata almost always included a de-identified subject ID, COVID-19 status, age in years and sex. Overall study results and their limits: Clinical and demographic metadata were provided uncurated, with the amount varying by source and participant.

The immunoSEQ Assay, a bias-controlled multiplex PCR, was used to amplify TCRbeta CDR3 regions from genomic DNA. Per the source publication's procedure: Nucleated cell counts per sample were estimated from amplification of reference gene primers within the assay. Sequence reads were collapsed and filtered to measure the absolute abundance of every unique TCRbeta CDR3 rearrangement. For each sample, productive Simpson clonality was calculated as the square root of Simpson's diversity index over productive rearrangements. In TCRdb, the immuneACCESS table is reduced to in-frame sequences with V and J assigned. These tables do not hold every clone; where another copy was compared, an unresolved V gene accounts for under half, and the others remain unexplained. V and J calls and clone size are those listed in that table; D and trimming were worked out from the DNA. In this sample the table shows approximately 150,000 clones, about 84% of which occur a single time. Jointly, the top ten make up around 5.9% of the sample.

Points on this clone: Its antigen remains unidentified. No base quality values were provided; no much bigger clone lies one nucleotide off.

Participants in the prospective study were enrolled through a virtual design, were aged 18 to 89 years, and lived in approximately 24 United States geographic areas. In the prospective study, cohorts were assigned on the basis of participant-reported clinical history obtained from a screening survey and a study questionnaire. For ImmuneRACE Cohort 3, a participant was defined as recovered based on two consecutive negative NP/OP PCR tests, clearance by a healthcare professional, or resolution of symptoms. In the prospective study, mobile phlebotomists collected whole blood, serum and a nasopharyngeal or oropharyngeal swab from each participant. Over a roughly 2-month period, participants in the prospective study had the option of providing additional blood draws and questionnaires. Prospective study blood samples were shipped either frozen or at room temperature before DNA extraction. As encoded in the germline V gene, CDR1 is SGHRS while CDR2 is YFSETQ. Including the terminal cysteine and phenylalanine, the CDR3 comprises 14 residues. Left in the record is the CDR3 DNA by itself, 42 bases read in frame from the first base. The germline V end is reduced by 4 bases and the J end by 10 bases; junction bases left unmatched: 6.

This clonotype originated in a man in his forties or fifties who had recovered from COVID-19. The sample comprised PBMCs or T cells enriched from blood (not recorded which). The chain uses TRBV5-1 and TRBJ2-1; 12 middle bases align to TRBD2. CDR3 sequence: CASSQTSGGREQFF. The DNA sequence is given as TGCGCCAGCAGCCAGACTAGCGGGGGACGGGAGCAGTTCTTC. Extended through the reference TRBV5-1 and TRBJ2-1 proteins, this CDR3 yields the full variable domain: KAGVTQTPRYLIKTRGQQVTLSCSPISGHRSVSWYQQTPGQGLQFLFEYFSETQRNKGNFPGRFSGRQFSNSRSEMNVSTLELGDSALYLCASSQTSGGREQFFGPGTRLTVL.